This TCR beta chain derives from a study of CD4 T cells in relation to SARS-CoV-2 and coronaviruses (TCRdb year 2021). For context, the study as a whole: The ViraFEST assay cultured PBMCs with antigen for 10 days, then sequenced TCR beta CDR3s to find antigen-specific clonal expansions. The full convalescent cohort of 12 patients had a median age of around 38 years, ranging from about 20 to 75 years. The approximately 12 convalescent patients included 8 males and 4 females; two subjects were Hispanic. Shared crossreactive spike epitopes were mapped to their HLA restriction using patient-derived lymphoblastoid cell lines. Memory CD4+ T cell crossreactivity between SARS-CoV-2 and common cold coronavirus spike proteins was assessed at the TCR clonotype level in the study. The Adaptive Biotechnologies TCR-sequencing kit was used for samples from a few pre-COVID donors and for the naive versus memory experiments, whereas the other data were Illumina-based. Expansion assays from other donors in the study were sequenced with a different, Illumina-based TCR-beta assay. Paper-wide results and their limitations: Compared with monoreactive clones, crossreactive clones had significantly weaker SARS-CoV-2-driven expansion, a result consistent with antigenic imprinting. Because no donor provided both pre-pandemic and post-infection samples, tracing the source of pre-existing responses was limited. Since the crossreactivity analysis centred on spike protein, crossreactivity against other viral proteins was not assessed. Sequencing naive versus memory cells indicated that the assay picks up memory recall responses, not primary responses primed during culture. The study was constrained by small numbers of patients and of tested TCRs. Memory CD4+ clonotypes crossrecognizing SARS-CoV-2 and at least one common cold coronavirus spike were found in approximately 60% of donors.

Naive and memory CD4+ T cells were separated from cryopreserved PBMCs by CD4 enrichment followed by EasySep naive CD4+ T cell enrichment. For roughly 11 days, sorted naive or memory CD4+ T cells (about 10^5) were cultured at a 1:1 ratio with T cell-depleted PBMCs and CEF peptides. Each peptide culture condition was generally run in triplicate replicate wells. Ficoll-Paque PLUS gradient centrifugation was used to isolate PBMCs from either whole blood or leukapheresis product. PBMCs were either used fresh in the expansion assay or cryopreserved at -140 degrees C. The QIAamp Micro DNA Kit was used to extract genomic DNA from the CD4+ T cells. The CDR3, cysteine through phenylalanine, is 16 amino acids long. The CDR3 DNA has 48 bases and is translated from base 1. CDR1 KGHSH and CDR2 LQKENI were looked up in the germline V gene. Here V drops 0 bases and J drops 4 bases, and the junction holds 5 bases not matched to any gene.

Concerning this clone itself: Its antigen is still unknown. No per-base quality is available; no much larger clone lies one base away.

DNA from CEF-cultured naive and memory CD4+ T cells underwent immunoSEQ TCR-beta sequencing at survey level. In the source study's methods: Preprocessing removed nonproductive sequences and CDR3s not starting with C, not ending with F or W, or shorter than 7 amino acids. The MANAFEST web app was used to call antigen-specific clonotypes on the basis of expansion compared with the reference and with other culture wells. A clone counted as positive if significantly expanded in 2 of 3 replicate wells versus the reference culture at FDR below 0.05. For a clone to be considered positive, significant expansion relative to all other tandem wells and an odds ratio above 5 were also required. Cultured and uncultured naive and memory CD4+ repertoires were searched for previously identified spike- and CEF-reactive CDR3s. Pairwise Levenshtein distance, computed with the stringdist R package after three terminal residues were trimmed from each end, was used as the measure of CDR3 homology. Held by TCRdb, this immuneACCESS table contains in-frame sequences only and omits some clones. Under half of the omission traces to an unresolved V gene where checked; the cause of the rest is unknown. The V and J calls and clone size are taken from that table; D and trimming were inferred from the DNA. The sample yields about 36,000 clones; just under 85% were counted once. Together, the top ten hold 6.6% of the sample.

Input material: naive CD4+ T cells from PBMCs, cultured in vitro. Read against the paper, the sample's cell subset or site label means: naive CD4+ T cells isolated by negative enrichment. The sequence derives from an adult with COVID-19. The chain uses TRBV18 and TRBJ2-7; TRBD1 matches 11 bases in the middle. This receptor carries the CDR3 CASSPPGQGDRYEQYF. In nucleotides, the sequence is TGTGCCAGCTCACCACCGGGACAGGGGGATAGGTACGAGCAGTACTTC.